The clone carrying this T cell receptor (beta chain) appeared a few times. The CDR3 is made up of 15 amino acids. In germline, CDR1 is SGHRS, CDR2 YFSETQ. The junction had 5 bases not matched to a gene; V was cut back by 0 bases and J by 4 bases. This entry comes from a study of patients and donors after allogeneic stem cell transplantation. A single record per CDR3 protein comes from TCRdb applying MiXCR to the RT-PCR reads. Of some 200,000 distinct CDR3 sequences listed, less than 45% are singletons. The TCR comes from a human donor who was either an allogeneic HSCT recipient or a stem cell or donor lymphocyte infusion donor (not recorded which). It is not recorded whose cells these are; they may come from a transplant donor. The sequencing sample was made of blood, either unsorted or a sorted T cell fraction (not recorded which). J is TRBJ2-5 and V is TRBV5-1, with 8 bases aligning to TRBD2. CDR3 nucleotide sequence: TGCGCCAGCAGCTTGGAAGGCCTAGCGGGAGAGACCCAGTACTTC. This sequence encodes CASSLEGLAGETQYF.